This TCR beta chain was sequenced in a study of STAT5B mutations in CD4+ large granular lymphocyte leukemia. Overall study context: The CDR3 'QG' motif was associated with a particular HLA allele among healthy donors. Study-wide points: 8/27 top patient clones versus 2/35 control clones were TRBV06-family. Patient CD4-sorted repertoires looked more clonal than healthy CD4+ repertoires, even without putative leukemic clones.

Sequencing was at survey level. The method was immunoSEQ multiplex PCR; TCRdb's version includes in-frame clones alone and lacks a portion of them. The sample lists about 27,000 clones, 74% occurring once. CDR3 size: 16 residues. Germline lookup yields CDR1 LNHDA and CDR2 SQIVND (reference sequence). Trimming took 8 bases from V and 8 from J; bases not matched to a gene: 13. On this clone: Its matching antigen is unknown.

The TCR sequence derives from a human donor in good health. The chain has TRBV19 and TRBJ2-3, with 13 bases aligning to TRBD2. Material for sequencing was CD4+ T cells from blood buffy coats. The CDR3 DNA follows: TGTGCCAGTTCGGAGGCGGTACTAGCGGGAGGGGGTACGCAGTATTTT. Amino acid sequence: CASSEAVLAGGGTQYF. Full variable domain (remainder filled in from reference TRBV19 and TRBJ2-3): DGGITQSPKYLFRKEGQNVTLSCEQNLNHDAMYWYRQDPGQGLRLIYYSQIVNDFQKGDIAEGYSVSREKKESFPLTVTSAQKNPTAFYLCASSEAVLAGGGTQYFGPGTRLTVL.